One and the same sample provided the 23 T cell receptor beta chains below, sequenced in a study of Ad26.COV2.S vaccination and SARS-CoV-2 variants. Assay used: immunoSEQ multiplex PCR; TCRdb lists only in-frame clones, some missing. The repertoire holds fewer than 900,000 clones, around 90% seen once, with approximately 1.5% in the top ten. As for treatment: some 19 received Ad26.COV2.S at low or high dose, single or two shots; about 5 received placebo; per-sample allocation not given. Collection of the samples took place on day 63 after the first injection of vaccine or placebo. The material was peripheral blood, obtained in a trial of Ad26.COV2.S vaccine versus placebo. These TCRs come from a person aged 18-60 years who received the Ad26.COV2.S COVID-19 vaccine or a placebo.

The chain uses TRBV14 and TRBJ2-1; tentative D call: TRBD2 (7 bases). This CDR3 is built from 14 residues. Trimming stripped 3 bases from V and 4 bases from J, with 10 bases between. Looked up from germline, CDR1 is SGHDN and CDR2 is FVKESK. CDR3 loop: CASSHRGLYNEQFF. The CDR3 nucleotides read TGTGCCAGCAGCCACAGGGGACTATACAATGAGCAGTTCTTC.

V and J are TRBV27 and TRBJ1-4; unclear D gene. Germline CDR1 reads MNHEY; CDR2 reads SMNVEV (reference sequence). V was trimmed by 1 base and J by 0 bases, leaving 6 bases between them. CDR3 length: 15 residues. CDR3 coding DNA: TGTGCCAGCAGTTTATTAGGAGCAACTAATGAAAAACTGTTTTTT. Translated: CASSLLGATNEKLFF.

The V call is TRBV3-1 (or the pseudogene TRBV3-2), the J call TRBJ1-2; D unresolved. Trimming shortened V by 8 bases and J by 0 bases, and 13 bases separated the two germline ends. This CDR3 has 14 amino acids. The V gene's germline CDR1 is LGHDT and CDR2 YNNKEL (reference sequence). The CDR3 loop is CASYSPKANYGYTF. DNA for the CDR3: TGTGCCAGCTACTCCCCGAAGGCTAACTATGGCTACACCTTC.

The V call is TRBV7-6, the J call TRBJ2-3, with D tentatively TRBD2 (7 bases). The CDR3 runs to 17 residues. Germline-derived CDR1 and CDR2 are SGHVS and FNYEAQ. V was trimmed by 5 bases and J by 8 bases, leaving 26 bases between them. The CDR3 DNA sequence: TGTGCCAGCAGCACCCCGGGGGGCGGGGAACTTATGGGTACGCAGTATTTT. This sequence encodes CASSTPGGGELMGTQYF.

The V gene is TRBV11-3, the J gene TRBJ1-1; D gene ambiguous. The CDR3 sequence is 13 residues long. Germline loops: CDR1 SGHNT, CDR2 YENEEA. Trimming removed 3 bases from V and 1 base from J, with 6 bases in between. DNA of the CDR3: TGTGCCAGCAGCTTCGGAGGGAACACTGAAGCTTTCTTT. This encodes CASSFGGNTEAFF.

V is TRBV6-5 and J is TRBJ2-1; TRBD2 is a possible D gene (6 bases). Trimming removed 6 bases from V and 10 bases from J, with 22 bases in between. The CDR3 consists of 15 residues. Per the germline V gene, CDR1 is MNHEY and CDR2 is SVGAGI. This CDR3 is CASSHYGIWGDEQFF. The CDR3 region has the DNA TGTGCCAGCAGCCACTACGGGATTTGGGGGGACGAGCAGTTCTTC.

The rearrangement uses TRBV7-2 and TRBJ1-5; D unclear. The V end was cut by 3 bases, the J end by 0 bases, with 18 bases between. From germline, CDR1 is SGHTA and CDR2 FQGNSA. The CDR3 is 18 amino acids. DNA for the CDR3: TGTGCCAGCAGCTTGCACTCCGTACCTGATTATAGCAATCAGCCCCAGCATTTT. This gives the protein CASSLHSVPDYSNQPQHF. Supplemented by reference TRBV7-2 and TRBJ1-5, the full variable domain reads GAGVSQSPSNKVTEKGKDVELRCDPISGHTALYWYRQSLGQGLEFLIYFQGNSAPDKSGLPSDRFSAERTGGSVSTLTIQRTQQEDSAVYLCASSLHSVPDYSNQPQHFGDGTRLSIL.

The chain employs TRBV19 and TRBJ2-5, with 9 positions matching TRBD2. V shed 3 bases, J shed 4 bases, and the junction held 3 bases outside the gene matches. The CDR3 is made up of 14 amino acids. In germline, CDR1 is LNHDA, CDR2 SQIVND (reference sequence). The CDR3 DNA is TGTGCCAGTAGTATGGCGGGGGGGCGAGAGACCCAGTACTTC. Protein: CASSMAGGRETQYF.

V is TRBV3-1 (or the pseudogene TRBV3-2) and J is TRBJ2-5; possible D gene TRBD1, 6 bases. The germline V and J ends were trimmed by 7 bases and 3 bases, with 18 bases remaining between them. This CDR3 contains 15 residues. CDR1 is LGHDT, CDR2 YNNKEL, per germline (reference sequence). CDR3: CASTSRVQGKETQYF. Written as DNA, the CDR3 is TGTGCCAGCACATCAAGGGTACAGGGTAAAGAGACCCAGTACTTC.

The genes are TRBV18 and TRBJ1-1, with a possible D match to TRBD1 (6 bases). The CDR3 loop spans 11 amino acids. V was shortened by 9 bases and J by 5 bases, with 10 bases between the two germline ends. Germline CDR1 is KGHSH and CDR2 is LQKENI. The DNA for the CDR3 is TGTGCCAGTCAACAGGGAACTGAAGCTTTCTTT. Its protein product is CASQQGTEAFF.

The chain combines TRBV10-1 with TRBJ2-5; D gene uncertain. The germline gives CDR1 WNHNN, CDR2 SYGVQD (reference sequence). This CDR3 is 13 amino acids long. The ends were cut back, 2 bases at V and 4 bases at J, with 8 bases in the middle. CDR3: CASSESRLETQYF. DNA of the CDR3: TGCGCCAGCAGTGAGAGCCGTCTAGAGACCCAGTACTTC.

The chain has TRBV29-1 and TRBJ2-5, with D perhaps TRBD1 or TRBD2 (6 bases each). Germline V gene sequence: CDR1 SQVTM, CDR2 ANQGSEA. This CDR3 is 15 amino acids long. Trimming removed 4 bases from V and 9 bases from J, with 24 bases in between. The CDR3 protein is CSVGSGATDSGAQYF. DNA for the CDR3: TGCAGCGTTGGATCGGGGGCCACGGACTCGGGGGCCCAGTACTTC.

CDR3 residues: CAWSGTGVYQPQHF. Written as DNA, the CDR3 is TGTGCCTGGAGCGGGACAGGGGTTTATCAGCCCCAGCATTTT. The chain joins TRBV30 to TRBJ1-5; TRBD1 aligns across 10 bases. The CDR3 runs to 14 residues. Germline CDR1 GTSNPN, CDR2 SVGIG (reference sequence). The V gene end was trimmed by 3 bases and the J gene end by 5 bases; junction bases not matched to a gene: 4.

The chain links TRBV20-1 to TRBJ2-3; 8 positions agree with TRBD1. Germline V gene data show CDR1 as DFQATT and CDR2 as SNEGSKA (reference sequence). Trimming cost V 3 bases and J 6 bases; bases outside gene matches: 8. CDR3 size: 14 residues. The chain's CDR3 is CSASQGAWEDTQYF. CDR3 DNA: TGCAGTGCTAGTCAGGGGGCCTGGGAGGATACGCAGTATTTT.

CDR3 residues: CATSDSSGGGDTQYF. The CDR3 bases are TGTGCCACCAGTGACTCTAGCGGGGGGGGAGATACGCAGTATTTT. V is TRBV24-1 and J is TRBJ2-3; TRBD2 agrees at 12 bases. V lost 4 bases, J lost 5 bases, and 3 bases stayed unmatched. The CDR3 runs to 15 residues. From germline, CDR1 is KGHDR and CDR2 SFDVKD.

As for this clone: Within the sample, other DNA sequences also encode this same CDR3. J is TRBJ2-7 and V is TRBV29-1; 10 nucleotides agree with TRBD1. This CDR3 contains 13 residues. Trimming cost V 4 bases and J 3 bases; bases outside gene matches: 3. Germline V gene lookup returns CDR1 SQVTM and CDR2 ANQGSEA. In DNA, the CDR3 is TGCAGCGTTGTAAGGGACAGGGGCTACGAGCAGTACTTC. This codes for CSVVRDRGYEQYF.

This chain connects TRBV10-3 to TRBJ1-6, with D uncertain. V gave up 7 bases and J gave up 7 bases, with 14 bases separating them. This CDR3 contains 14 residues. The germline V gene has CDR1 ENHRY and CDR2 SYGVKD. In nucleotides, the CDR3 is TGTGCCATCACAGAGTGGGCCGAGAATTCACCCCTCCACTTT. Amino acid sequence: CAITEWAENSPLHF.

This rearrangement joins TRBV2 to TRBJ1-1; D might be TRBD1 (5 bases). CDR1 is SNHLY, CDR2 FYNNEI, per germline. The CDR3 is 12 residues long. The germline V and J ends were trimmed by 10 bases and 1 base, with 10 bases remaining between them. CDR3 in amino acids: CATGGWNTEAFF. The CDR3, as DNA: TGTGCCACCGGGGGATGGAACACTGAAGCTTTCTTT.

The chain is built from TRBV2 and TRBJ1-4, with 10 bases fitting TRBD1. Germline-derived CDR1 and CDR2 are SNHLY and FYNNEI. CDR3 length: 16 amino acids. V was pared by 8 bases and J by 5 bases, with 11 bases of the junction left unmatched. This CDR3 is CASSRTGGIYNEKLFF. The DNA of the CDR3 is TGTGCCAGCTCCCGGACAGGGGGAATATACAATGAAAAACTGTTTTTT.

J is TRBJ2-2 and V is TRBV27; 7 nucleotides agree with TRBD2. This CDR3 has 15 amino acids. V lost 3 bases and J lost 4; bases outside the gene matches: 5. CDR1 is MNHEY, CDR2 SMNVEV, per germline (reference sequence). CDR3 residues: CASSFSSGSTGELFF. The CDR3 nucleotides are TGTGCCAGCAGTTTCTCTAGCGGCTCCACCGGGGAGCTGTTTTTT.

Only one count was recorded for this clone. The chain combines TRBV7-9 with TRBJ2-7; 8 bases are a match to TRBD2. The CDR3 is 13 residues long. V was clipped by 3 bases and J by 5 bases; unmatched bases: 3. Germline V gene lookup returns CDR1 SEHNR and CDR2 FQNEAQ (reference sequence). CDR3 coding DNA: TGTGCCAGCAGCTTCGGGACTAGAGACGAGCAGTACTTC. As protein: CASSFGTRDEQYF.

In its sample, this clone was seen a few times. This chain links TRBV11-2 with TRBJ2-2; the match to TRBD1 covers 9 bases. Germline V gene lookup returns CDR1 SGHAT and CDR2 FQNNGV. Trimming took 3 bases from V and 6 from J; bases not matched to a gene: 8. This CDR3 has 16 residues. DNA of the CDR3: TGTGCCAGCAGCTTCTTACACAGGGGGCGGGCCGGGGAGCTGTTTTTT. It yields the protein CASSFLHRGRAGELFF.

The chain has TRBV6-2 or TRBV6-3 and TRBJ2-7; D might be TRBD2 (7 bases). The germline V gene encodes CDR1 MNHEY and CDR2 SVGEGT. CDR3 length equals 15 residues. Between the trimmed V and J ends, which lost 6 bases and 4 bases, there was a span of 19 bases. CDR3 sequence reads: CASSGDPGGGYEQYF. In DNA, the CDR3 is TGTGCCAGCAGCGGGGACCCGGGGGGCGGTTACGAGCAGTACTTC.